These 17 T cell receptor beta chains came from one sample sequenced in a study of OX40 agonist ivuxolimab in advanced cancers. Libraries were prepared by immunoSEQ multiplex PCR; TCRdb keeps only in-frame clonotypes and omits some of them. The sample has 40,000 to 50,000 clones, about 88% seen once. Here the sequenced sample was CD4+ or CD8+ T cells sorted from blood, taken in a trial of the OX40 agonist ivuxolimab. These receptors were collected from an adult with an advanced solid tumor such as melanoma, head and neck, liver or kidney cancer.

This clone was counted between two and nine times. V usage is TRBV2 and J usage is TRBJ2-1; D is undetermined. V lost 6 bases to trimming and J lost 0 bases, with 12 bases between them. The length of the CDR3 is 15 residues. CDR1 is SNHLY, CDR2 FYNNEI, per germline. CDR3 amino acids: CASRAGTSSYNEQFF. CDR3 nucleotides: TGTGCCAGCAGGGCTGGAACCAGCTCCTACAATGAGCAGTTCTTC.

This sequence joins TRBV28 and TRBJ2-7; tentative D call: TRBD1 (5 bases). CDR1 is MDHEN, CDR2 SYDVKM, per germline. With 4 bases removed from V and 5 bases from J, the gap between germline ends came to 15 bases. CDR3 size: 14 residues. The chain's CDR3 is CASSWGRVAHEQYF. DNA of the CDR3: TGTGCCAGCAGTTGGGGCAGGGTTGCACACGAGCAGTACTTC.

CDR3 DNA: TGTGCCAGCAGCTCTAGGGGGGGACTAGCGGTCTACGAGCAGTACTTC. Protein product: CASSSRGGLAVYEQYF. The V gene is TRBV13, the J gene TRBJ2-7, with 11 bases that match TRBD2. V shed 4 bases, J shed 3 bases, and the junction held 8 bases outside the gene matches. The CDR3 contains 16 residues. Germline values: CDR1 PRHDT, CDR2 FYEKMQ (reference sequence).

The rearrangement uses TRBV6-5 and TRBJ2-5; the D gene is possibly TRBD2 (6 bases). Trimming stripped 4 bases from V and 4 bases from J, with 13 bases between. The CDR3 loop spans 14 amino acids. Germline V gives CDR1 MNHEY, CDR2 SVGAGI. CDR3: CASSSEGGGETQYF. The CDR3 nucleotides read TGTGCCAGCAGTTCTGAGGGAGGAGGAGAGACCCAGTACTTC.

V gene TRBV4-3 combines with J gene TRBJ2-1; 8 nucleotides line up with TRBD1. CDR1 is LGHNA and CDR2 is YSLEER in the germline V gene. This CDR3 is 14 amino acids long. With 3 bases clipped from V and 8 bases from J, the junction kept 6 bases outside the gene matches. The CDR3 DNA is TGCGCCAGCAGCCAGGACAGGGATAGCGATGAGCAGTTCTTC. It yields the protein CASSQDRDSDEQFF.

The rearrangement links TRBV6-1 to TRBJ1-5; TRBD1 might be the D (5 bases). The V end lost 7 bases, the J end lost 3 bases, and 16 bases lay between the germline ends. The CDR3 is 15 amino acids. Germline V CDR1 and CDR2: MNHNS, SASEGT. The CDR3 is CASMGRGGANQPQHF. The CDR3 nucleotides are TGTGCCAGCATGGGGCGGGGGGGTGCCAATCAGCCCCAGCATTTT.

This sequence joins TRBV5-6 and TRBJ1-5; the D gene is possibly TRBD1 (6 bases). This CDR3 region has 12 residues. The germline V gene has CDR1 SGHDT and CDR2 YYEEEE. Trimming removed 5 bases from V and 7 bases from J, with 10 bases in between. CDR3 amino acids: CASSSGAQPQHF. Here the CDR3 DNA reads TGTGCCAGCAGTTCAGGGGCGCAGCCCCAGCATTTT.

The CDR3 bases are TGTGCCAGCAGCAAAGGACCTTACGGGTACGAGCAGTACTTC. Translating it yields CASSKGPYGYEQYF. This chain links TRBV5-6 with TRBJ2-7; D call uncertain. V lost 4 bases to trimming and J lost 4 bases, with 15 bases between them. Germline CDR1 is SGHDT and CDR2 is YYEEEE. The CDR3 sequence is 14 residues long.

The gene calls are TRBV5-1 and TRBJ1-1; 8 nucleotides align to TRBD1. Germline CDR1 SGHRS, CDR2 YFSETQ. This CDR3 contains 14 residues. V shed 3 bases, J shed 1 base, and the junction held 2 bases outside the gene matches. In nucleotides, the CDR3 is TGCGCCAGCAGCTCCGGGACAGGGAACACTGAAGCTTTCTTT. Amino acid sequence: CASSSGTGNTEAFF.

The CDR3 nucleotides read TGCGCCAGCAGCCATGGACCTACCAGCTCCTACGAGCAGTACTTC. Its translation is CASSHGPTSSYEQYF. The chain couples TRBV4-1 to TRBJ2-7; D call uncertain. The V and J ends lost 3 bases and 0 bases respectively, with 12 bases between them. CDR3 length: 15 residues. Germline values: CDR1 MGHRA, CDR2 YSYEKL.

This clone was seen only once. This sequence joins TRBV6-1 and TRBJ1-5; D is undetermined. Germline CDR1 MNHNS, CDR2 SASEGT. This CDR3 contains 16 residues. V lost 2 bases and J 0 bases, leaving 11 bases between the germline ends. The CDR3 is CASSEWSAYSNQPQHF. CDR3 in DNA: TGTGCCAGCAGTGAATGGTCGGCTTATAGCAATCAGCCCCAGCATTTT.

V gene TRBV7-9 combines with J gene TRBJ2-7, with 9 bases identical to TRBD1. The V and J ends lost 5 bases and 10 bases, in that order; junction bases with no gene match: 9. Germline V gene lookup returns CDR1 SEHNR and CDR2 FQNEAQ (reference sequence). The CDR3 is 13 amino acids. The CDR3 reads CASSAQGQGEQYF. In DNA, the CDR3 is TGTGCCAGCAGCGCGCAGGGACAGGGTGAACAGTACTTC.

By share, this clone counts as medium-sized. The chain is built from TRBV7-9 and TRBJ2-3, with 7 bases aligning to TRBD1. Germline CDR1 reads SEHNR; CDR2 reads FQNEAQ (reference sequence). The CDR3 totals 16 residues. V gave up 5 bases and J gave up 10 bases; unmatched junction bases: 18. This chain's CDR3 is CASSPRQGEAMMAQYF. CDR3 in DNA: TGTGCCAGCAGCCCGCGACAGGGTGAGGCCATGATGGCGCAGTATTTT.

The chain is built from TRBV11-1 and TRBJ2-7; perhaps TRBD1 as D (5 bases). Trimming cost V 4 bases and J 0 bases, with 13 bases left between them. This CDR3 contains 15 residues. Germline CDR1 reads SGHAT; CDR2 reads FQDESV (reference sequence). CDR3 sequence: CASSSGHLLSYEQYF. The CDR3 DNA reads TGTGCCAGCAGCTCAGGACATCTACTCTCCTACGAGCAGTACTTC.

V usage is TRBV5-4 and J usage is TRBJ1-1, with a tentative D call TRBD1 (6 bases). CDR1 and CDR2 (germline): SGHNT, YYREEE (reference sequence). Deletions cut 3 bases from V and 4 bases from J, with 10 bases between. There are 13 residues in the CDR3. CDR3 coding DNA: TGTGCCAGCAGCTCTGGGGGCGCCACTGAAGCTTTCTTT. Translating it yields CASSSGGATEAFF.

The gene calls are TRBV5-1 and TRBJ2-7; weak D call: TRBD2 (6 bases). Trimming pared 0 bases from V and 5 bases from J, leaving 12 bases between. Germline CDR1 and CDR2: SGHRS and YFSETQ. This CDR3 spans 14 amino acids. CDR3 in DNA: TGCGCCAGCAGCTTGGTGGGAGGTCTTGACGAGCAGTACTTC. Protein: CASSLVGGLDEQYF.

The chain joins TRBV4-1 to TRBJ2-5; D possibly matches TRBD1 or TRBD2 (5 bases each). The germline CDR1 and CDR2 sequences are MGHRA and YSYEKL. V was trimmed by 4 bases and J by 2 bases, leaving 11 bases between them. CDR3 length: 14 amino acids. The CDR3 loop reads CASSLTWGQETQYF. CDR3 nucleotide sequence: TGCGCCAGCAGCCTGACATGGGGGCAAGAGACCCAGTACTTC.